The entry below describes one T cell receptor beta chain. The data originate from a study of shared clonotypes between healthy human individuals. TCRdb's copy holds only in-frame clones and misses some; the assay was immunoSEQ multiplex PCR. The sample lists around 1.1 million clones, around 82% occurring once. Trimming took 4 bases from V and 10 from J, leaving 11 bases between them. CDR1 and CDR2 from the germline V gene are SGHDN and FVKESK. This CDR3 comprises 12 residues. This sequence originates from a man aged 18 to 30 in good health. Some clones in this sample may be carry-over from other donors' samples. This rearrangement joins TRBV14 to TRBJ2-1, with no clear D. The sample taken for sequencing was memory CD4+ T cells from PBMCs. Regarding subset: CD45RA-negative fraction. CDR3 nucleotides: TGTGCCAGCAGCCCGAGCACGGTGGAGCAGTTCTTC. This translates into CASSPSTVEQFF.